The subject of this entry is one T cell receptor (beta chain). This clone appeared a single time. No antigen is known for it. Qualities for individual bases were not recorded, and no much larger clone is one base off. Healthy HIV-negative adults with no recently reported acute infections or vaccinations were included as donors. Only Caucasian adults living in Nashville, Tennessee, USA were represented among the donors. CD4+ T cells were enriched by magnetic negative selection, after which naive cells were positively selected on CD45RA and the negative fraction was taken as the memory subset. Blood was collected by leukapheresis, and PBMCs were isolated by Ficoll-Histopaque density gradient centrifugation and then cryopreserved in liquid nitrogen vapor phase. Analytical flow cytometry was used to check the purity and quantity of every magnetically sorted T cell population. Each sorted fraction had its genomic DNA isolated and then quantified by UV absorbance on a Nanodrop 2000c.

TCR CDR3 regions were amplified from genomic DNA by multiplex PCR using the deep immunoSEQ assay. Genomic DNA extracted from each cell subset was distributed evenly over all wells of several immunoSEQ 96-well plates, and each plate served as one replicate. Each replicate PCR for sorted subsets received about 180 ng genomic DNA, equal to around 32,000 T cell genomes. The purified libraries were quantified using a Qubit 3.0 fluorometer, sized with a Bioanalyzer 2100, and then quantified again using the KAPA Library Quantification kit. Each immunoSEQ 96-well plate was sequenced on its own single-read 150-cycle Illumina NextSeq 550 flow cell. The paper's data handling went like this. Because only junctional sequences without quality scores were contained in the immunoSEQ output, filtering matching that applied to full-length reads could not be performed. To assign V/J genes and CDR3, sequences were annotated against IMGT germline references using PyIR, a Python wrapper for IgBLAST v1.9. Reads with weak V/J assignments (E-value above 1e-6), missing CDR3, stop codons, out-of-frame junctions, or ambiguous translated residues were removed. V3J clonotypes were defined as sequences sharing an identical inferred V gene, J gene, and CDR3 amino acid sequence. Percentage overlap between repertoires was computed as shared unique clonotypes divided by the size of the smaller repertoire. Three approaches were used to assess repertoire richness: RTK rarefaction, the Chao1 estimator, and Recon v2.1 estimates of unobserved clonotypes. OLGA was used to compute generation probabilities for all TCRbeta clonotypes that the gDNA method yielded from several donors. The table comes from immuneACCESS by way of TCRdb, which keeps in-frame sequences with V and J called. Part of the clones is missing from these tables; in studies checked, under half for an unresolved V gene and the rest for unknown reasons. V, J and clone size are those of that table, while D and trimming were read from the DNA. For this sample the table gives about 980,000 clones, of which roughly 72% were detected only once. The ten largest clones take up nearly 1.5% of the sample.

The sample comes from a study of shared clonotypes between healthy human individuals (dated by TCRdb to between 2020 and 2021). Regarding the research as a whole: A couple of women and a few men aged 18 to 49 years were included in the cohort. To estimate repertoire size and how much clonotypes are shared between individuals, the study performed deep sequencing of blood TCR repertoires from roughly five healthy adults. To increase sequencing depth and limit assay-specific biases, different laboratories used diverse techniques to prepare libraries and sequence TCR repertoires. Per donor, three plates each were used for CD4 naive and CD4 memory, two for CD8 naive, and one for CD8 memory. Between about 0.85 and 10 billion PBMCs per donor were obtained by leukapheresis.

Findings and caveats that apply to the study as a whole: The genetic and exposure-history diversity represented was limited by the small number of donors. Clonotypes shared by all four sorted-subset donors showed higher generation probabilities than non-shared clonotypes. Estimated clonotype richness was generally larger for naive than for memory subsets. Around 5.4% of naive CD4, 3.5% of naive CD8, approximately 2.2% of memory CD4, and over 0.35% of memory CD8 clonotypes were shared across several donors. Even with the large sequencing depth, rarefaction of the sorted-subset datasets indicated that sequencing was incomplete. Based on pairwise subsampling, the degree of clonotype sharing among donors was expected to be affected by sequencing depth. Sampling was restricted to blood, and TCR repertoires in tissue are likely to differ from TCR repertoires in blood.

The CDR3 runs 12 amino acids, cysteine and phenylalanine included. The sequence is cut down to CDR3 DNA, 36 bases in frame from base 1. The germline V gene yields SGHNT for CDR1 and YENEEA for CDR2. V drops 5 bases and J drops 4 bases, leaving 8 bases in between. The TCR was taken from a man aged 18 to 29 in good health. The sample taken for sequencing was memory CD4+ T cells sorted from blood. The intended sense of this specimen's cell subset or site label: CD45RA-negative fraction. Recombination connected TRBV11-3 to TRBJ2-5; the D segment could be TRBD1, given 5 matching bases. The CDR3 in this case is CASSPTGETQYF. The sequence in DNA is TGTGCCAGCAGCCCCACAGGAGAGACCCAGTACTTC.